The clone carrying this T cell receptor beta chain was seen many times. Stated time point: patch test 2, 6 weeks after DPC sensitization. The treatment denotes: therapeutic diphenylcyclopropenone sensitization with weekly scalp DPC. TCRdb re-derived calls from the RACE reads in MiXCR, one entry per CDR3 protein. The data show about 85,000 distinct CDR3 sequences, with 11% seen just once and 1.6% held by the top ten. The source of the sample is a study of human T cells and chemical hapten exposure. Study-level background: A 2 cm by 2 cm inner upper arm patch received 2% DPC for sensitization.

There are 15 residues in the CDR3. Germline CDR1 is ENHRY and CDR2 is SYGVKD. With V trimmed by 10 bases and J by 9 bases, 19 bases remained unmatched. This specimen was whole blood, taken in connection with sensitization to the hapten diphenylcyclopropenone (DPC). The sequence derives from a man aged 18 to 35 with alopecia areata. Some clones in this sample may be carry-over from other donors' samples. The rearrangement uses TRBV10-3 and TRBJ2-7; 9 positions agree with TRBD2. In DNA, the CDR3 is TGTGCCACCAGGGCCCAGCGGGGGGTGTACGAGGGGCAGTACTTC. Translating it yields CATRAQRGVYEGQYF.